This T cell receptor (beta chain) was documented in a study of OX40 agonist ivuxolimab in advanced cancers. In the study overall: Ivuxolimab was an agonistic, fully human IgG2 monoclonal antibody directed against OX40 (CD134), a costimulatory receptor. Intravenous ivuxolimab was administered to patients every 2 weeks at six dose levels: 0.01, 0.1, 0.3, 1.5, 3 and 10 mg/kg. Of the roughly 51 patients in dose escalation, around 19 had hepatocellular carcinoma, approximately 15 had melanoma, 9 had renal cell carcinoma and 9 had head and neck cancer. The dose-escalation cohort was 80% to 90% male with a mean age of around 62 years, ranging from roughly 20 to 80. Patients were allowed to have had prior anti-PD-1, anti-PD-L1 or anti-CTLA-4 therapy, and 40% of the dose-escalation patients had previously received checkpoint inhibitors. Three dose-escalation patients achieved partial responses, one with hepatocellular carcinoma and two with cutaneous melanoma. Peripheral TCRbeta sequencing was intended to test whether TCR sequence diversity was altered and clonal T-cell expansion was caused by ivuxolimab. The monotherapy dose-escalation portion (N of about 52 patients) of the phase I ivuxolimab trial is reported in the paper. Results and caveats for the whole study, not just this receptor: Low levels of normalized T-cell clonal expansion were also seen in some nonresponding patients. The antigen specificity of the peripheral T cells that underwent clonal expansion was not determined. After ivuxolimab, expanded clones were on average more numerous among CD8+ T cells than among CD4+ T cells. At doses of 0.1 to 3.0 mg/kg, clonal expansion of both CD4+ and CD8+ T cells in blood was seen between baseline and week 6. In the 0.1-3.0 mg/kg groups, partial responders had among the lowest normalized peripheral clonal expansion, particularly in CD8+ T cells.

The trial excluded patients who had a history of autoimmune disease or were on systemic immunosuppression. Peripheral blood for TCR sequencing was collected from all dose cohorts at baseline, on cycle 4 day 1, and on cycle 7 day 1. Samples came from an open-label, multicenter, first-in-human phase I dose-escalation trial of ivuxolimab. Adults with locally advanced or metastatic melanoma, renal cell carcinoma, hepatocellular carcinoma or head and neck squamous cell carcinoma were enrolled in the trial. Before TCR sequencing, CD4+ and CD8+ T cells were separately sorted from peripheral blood. As regards this clone: Its antigen has not been determined. No much larger clonotype is one base removed from it; base qualities were not supplied.

Genomic DNA was extracted from sorted cells for sequencing of the TCRbeta CDR3 region. The immunoSEQ Assay was used to sequence the TCRbeta CDR3 regions. Not all clones reach the TCRdb copy of this immuneACCESS table, which keeps in-frame sequences only. Checked studies attribute under half of the gap to unresolved V genes and leave the rest unexplained. Across this sample there are over 25,000 clones, with roughly 80% seen only once. Jointly, the top ten make up about 31% of the sample. Sequences SGHTS (CDR1) and YDEGEE (CDR2) are obtained from the germline V gene. Including the terminal cysteine and phenylalanine, the CDR3 comprises 14 residues. Only the CDR3 region is kept as DNA, spanning 42 bases read in frame from base 1. The germline V end is reduced by 3 bases and the J end by 10 bases; junction bases left unmatched: 7.

The source of this sequence is an adult with an advanced solid tumor such as melanoma, head and neck, liver or kidney cancer. The chain was built from TRBV5-8 and TRBJ1-1; 12 junctional bases match TRBD1. The source material was CD4+ or CD8+ T cells sorted from blood, sampled in a trial of the OX40 agonist ivuxolimab. The CDR3 protein sequence reads: CASSWGTGGIIAFF. The DNA sequence follows: TGTGCCAGCAGCTGGGGGACAGGGGGCATCATAGCTTTCTTT.